This is a list of T cell receptor beta chains from one sample in a study of T-cell memory formation after mild COVID-19. TCRdb used MiXCR to reprocess the 5' RACE reads, holding one entry per CDR3 protein. The repertoire includes under 550,000 distinct CDR3 sequences, 18% of them detected once, and roughly 12% sits in the top ten. The specimen was PBMCs or a T cell subset sorted from them (not recorded which). These receptors were collected from an adult woman who had mild COVID-19 (a few samples of this study predate the infection). Cell type and time point are not known. CDR3s include the opening cysteine and the closing phenylalanine or tryptophan. A D gene is named only where the DNA matches it firmly. Clone size appears in some rows only: once, few, many, or a class for an expanded clone.

.,TRBJ2-5,TRBV7-9,.,TGTGCCAGCAGTCCGACCTATGCGGAGACCCAGTACTTC,CASSPTYAETQYF
.,TRBJ2-1,TRBV11-1,few,TGTGCCAGCAGCTCCTCCCCGGGGGCTGGTGAGCAGTTCTTC,CASSSSPGAGEQFF
TRBD2,TRBJ2-4,TRBV20-1,few,TGCAGTGCGTCTCGCGGGGGAGCCAAAAACATTCAGTACTTC,CSASRGGAKNIQYF
.,TRBJ2-1,TRBV24-1,few,TGTGCCACCAGTGATACCCTTCAGACTCTAAGCTCCTACAATGAGCAGTTCTTC,CATSDTLQTLSSYNEQFF
TRBD2,TRBJ2-1,TRBV5-1,.,TGCGCCAGCAGCAGGGGACTAGCGGGGGGCCGGTCCTACAATGAGCAGTTCTTC,CASSRGLAGGRSYNEQFF
TRBD2,TRBJ2-5,TRBV12-3/TRBV12-4,.,TGTGCCAGCAGTTTTAGCGGGACGAGGGAGACCCAGTACTTC,CASSFSGTRETQYF
.,TRBJ2-7,TRBV5-6,.,TGTGCCAGCAGCCTGGGACGGTACGCCTACGAGCAGTACTTC,CASSLGRYAYEQYF
TRBD2,TRBJ2-2,TRBV5-1,.,TGCGCCAGCAGCTTGGGGACTAGCGGGGGAAGTGCGAACACCGGGGAGCTGTTTTTT,CASSLGTSGGSANTGELFF
TRBD2,TRBJ2-1,TRBV4-2,.,TGTGCCAGCAGCCAAGTCCAACGCGGGACTAGCGTAGACAATGAGCAGTTCTTC,CASSQVQRGTSVDNEQFF
.,TRBJ1-2,TRBV20-1,many,TGCAGTGCTAACCCCTCCTATGGCTACACCTTC,CSANPSYGYTF
.,TRBJ1-4,TRBV6-5,.,TGTGCCAGCAGACGGGCGGATAATGAAAAACTGTTTTTT,CASRRADNEKLFF
.,TRBJ2-4,TRBV28,.,TGTGCCAGCAGTTTTACAGGACCCAAAAACATTCAGTACTTC,CASSFTGPKNIQYF
.,TRBJ2-1,TRBV15,.,TGTGCCACCTTTTCCCTGCCGCCGAGCTCCTACAATGAGCAGTTCTTC,CATFSLPPSSYNEQFF